The 20 T cell receptor beta chains below were found in one sample sequenced in a study of glioma-infiltrating T cells. The iRepertoire nested amplicon-rescue multiplex PCR amplified TCR alpha and beta CDR3s from RNA. TCRdb passed the multiplex PCR reads through MiXCR, listing each CDR3 protein once. The sample lists about 93,000 distinct CDR3 sequences; about 37% were seen once. Material: glioma tissue, nonneoplastic brain tissue, or PBMCs (not recorded which). The receptors originated from a human donor with low-grade glioma or glioblastoma, undergoing nonglioma brain surgery, or in good health (not recorded which).

This clonotype has a count of ten or more. The rearrangement uses TRBV7-9 and TRBJ2-5; D is unclear. The germline V gene has CDR1 SEHNR and CDR2 FQNEAQ (reference sequence). The CDR3 has 12 amino acids. Trimming left V 4 bases short and J 2 bases short, with 5 bases between. The CDR3 is CASSSNQETQYF. Written as DNA, the CDR3 is TGTGCCAGCAGCTCCAATCAAGAGACCCAGTACTTC.

In this sample, this clonotype turned up many times. The chain links TRBV6-1 to TRBJ1-6; 8 nucleotides align to TRBD1. With 8 bases clipped from V and 0 bases from J, the junction kept 0 bases outside the gene matches. Germline-derived CDR1 and CDR2 are MNHNS and SASEGT. The CDR3 extends over 14 amino acids. The CDR3 sequence is CASQGASYNSPLHF. The CDR3 nucleotides read TGTGCCAGCCAGGGGGCCTCCTATAATTCACCCCTCCACTTT.

Many counts were recorded for this clonotype. This chain links TRBV29-1 with TRBJ2-3; TRBD2 aligns across 7 bases. Germline V gene sequence: CDR1 SQVTM, CDR2 ANQGSEA. Trimming at V came to 2 bases and at J to 3 bases, leaving 11 bases not matched to a gene. The CDR3 contains 16 residues. The CDR3 coding sequence is TGCAGCGTTGAAAGACGGTTGCCTAGCGGTACAGATACGCAGTATTTT. Translating it yields CSVERRLPSGTDTQYF.

In its sample, this clonotype was seen many times. The genes are TRBV20-1 and TRBJ1-5; 8 bases align to TRBD1. J lost 7 bases, V lost 0 bases, and 11 bases had no gene match. The V gene's germline CDR1 is DFQATT and CDR2 SNEGSKA (reference sequence). This CDR3 has 16 residues. The CDR3 DNA reads as TGCAGTGCTAGAGACGACAGGGGAGGAGGAGGACAGCCCCAGCATTTT. Translated: CSARDDRGGGGQPQHF.

This clonotype has a single count. The CDR3 ends on some other residue instead of the conserved phenylalanine or tryptophan, so this is likely a read error. The chain joins TRBV29-1 to TRBJ2-7; TRBD1 agrees at 8 bases. This CDR3 is built from 13 residues. J gave up 3 bases and V 4 bases, and 5 bases lay outside the gene matches. Germline CDR1 is SQVTM and CDR2 is ANQGSEA. CDR3 in amino acids: CSVAQGANYEQYS. The DNA of the CDR3 is TGCAGCGTTGCGCAGGGGGCGAACTACGAGCAGTACTCC.

CDR3 in DNA: TGTGCCAGCAGCTTAGCCGGGACGGGGTATAAGCAGTACTTC. Translated, it gives CASSLAGTGYKQYF. The genes are TRBV11-1 and TRBJ2-7; D possibly matches TRBD1 or TRBD2 (5 bases each). V lost 0 bases and J lost 8, with 14 bases in between. The CDR3 contains 14 residues. CDR1 and CDR2 from the germline V gene are SGHAT and FQDESV (reference sequence).

This clonotype occurred many times. The chain couples TRBV18 to TRBJ1-4; 7 nucleotides match TRBD1. J lost 5 bases, V lost 4 bases, and 4 bases had no gene match. The CDR3 is 14 amino acids. CDR1 is KGHSH and CDR2 is LQKENI in the germline V gene. The CDR3 sequence: CASSLVQGNEKLFF. The CDR3 coding sequence is TGTGCCAGCTCACTCGTACAGGGGAATGAAAAACTGTTTTTT.

This clonotype was found a few times. A much larger clone lies one base from this, so it may be a read error. V and J are TRBV20-1 and TRBJ2-5; tentative D call: TRBD1 (5 bases). There are 13 residues in the CDR3. Germline V gene sequence: CDR1 DFQATT, CDR2 SNEGSKA (reference sequence). For the CDR3, the DNA is TGCAGTGCTAGAGGTCAGGGTGAAGAGATCCAGTACTTC. Translated: CSARGQGEEIQYF.

This clonotype was observed at least ten times. The chain's CDR3 is CASSPGTTLNTQYF. CDR3 in DNA: TGTGCCAGCAGTCCAGGAACCACATTGAATACGCAGTATTTT. The chain is built from TRBV28 and TRBJ2-3; no definite D call. Germline V lookup: CDR1 MDHEN, CDR2 SYDVKM. The CDR3 runs 14 residues. Deletions cut 5 bases from V and 7 bases from J, with 16 bases between.

This clonotype occurred many times. This sequence joins TRBV19 and TRBJ2-3; D not resolved. CDR1 is LNHDA, CDR2 SQIVND, per germline (reference sequence). The CDR3 sequence is 15 residues long. V shed 10 bases and J shed 0 bases, with 17 bases lying between them. The CDR3 reads CAISLRLGSTDTQYF. The CDR3 nucleotides are TGTGCCATCTCCCTGCGCCTGGGCAGCACAGATACGCAGTATTTT.

This chain joins TRBV3-1 and TRBJ2-1; possible D gene TRBD1, 5 bases. This CDR3 spans 15 amino acids. CDR1 LGHDT and CDR2 YNNKEL come from the germline V gene (reference sequence). The V end lost 1 base, the J end lost 8 bases, and 15 bases lay between the germline ends. CDR3: CASSQGQGSHDEQFF. As DNA, the CDR3 is TGTGCCAGCAGCCAAGGGCAGGGCTCCCACGATGAGCAGTTCTTC.

The chain has TRBV6-6 and TRBJ2-7, with a weak D call TRBD1 (5 bases). V lost 5 bases and J 6 bases, leaving 17 bases between the germline ends. Germline loops: CDR1 MNHNY, CDR2 SVGAGI (reference sequence). CDR3 length: 14 amino acids. CDR3 loop: CASSQPGRVGEQYF. CDR3 coding DNA: TGTGCCAGCAGTCAACCGGGCAGGGTAGGCGAGCAGTACTTC.

This clonotype was counted ten times or more. V and J are TRBV2 and TRBJ2-4; 10 nucleotides match TRBD1. This CDR3 is 14 amino acids long. Trimming took 3 bases from V and 9 from J; bases not matched to a gene: 5. Germline CDR1 reads SNHLY; CDR2 reads FYNNEI. The DNA of the CDR3 is TGTGCCAGCAGTGAGCCGGGACAGGGGCCCATTCAGTACTTC. This translates into CASSEPGQGPIQYF.

Many counts were recorded for this clonotype. V gene TRBV2 combines with J gene TRBJ1-2, with D tentatively TRBD1 (6 bases). The V end lost 7 bases, the J end lost 6 bases, and 12 bases lay between the germline ends. CDR3 size: 12 residues. Germline CDR1 is SNHLY and CDR2 is FYNNEI. The DNA of the CDR3 is TGTGCCAGCAAACGACAGGCTGATGGCTACACCTTC. It encodes CASKRQADGYTF.

In this sample, this clonotype turned up many times. CDR3 DNA sequence: TGTGCCAGCAGTGTCTCCACCTCTGGAAACACCATATATTTT. Amino acid sequence: CASSVSTSGNTIYF. The J gene is TRBJ1-3, the V gene TRBV12-3 or TRBV12-4; D is uncertain. V was pared by 5 bases and J by 0 bases, with 8 bases between. The CDR3 length is 14 residues.

As to this clonotype: A much larger clone is a single base away; this may be a read error. The chain uses TRBV5-1 and TRBJ2-7; 7 bases agree with TRBD2. Germline V gives CDR1 SGHRS, CDR2 YFSETQ. The CDR3 sequence is 15 residues long. The CDR3 nucleotides are TGCGCCAGCACCTTGGGAGGGTTCCCACAGATGGAGCAGTACTTC. It is translated as CASTLGGFPQMEQYF. Full variable domain (rest looked up from reference TRBV5-1 and TRBJ2-7): KAGVTQTPRYLIKTRGQQVTLSCSPISGHRSVSWYQQTPGQGLQFLFEYFSETQRNKGNFPGRFSGRQFSNSRSEMNVSTLELGDSALYLCASTLGGFPQMEQYFGPGTRLTVT.

There are many counts of this clonotype. J is TRBJ2-1 and V is TRBV9; TRBD2 matches 12 bases. CDR1 and CDR2 (germline): SGDLS, YYNGEE. V lost 3 bases to trimming and J lost 2 bases; unmatched junction nucleotides: 3. This CDR3 spans 16 amino acids. CDR3 region: CASSELAGGPYNEQFF. DNA for the CDR3: TGTGCCAGCAGCGAACTAGCGGGAGGACCCTACAATGAGCAGTTCTTC.

As to this clonotype: It may be a read error: a sequence one base away is much more abundant. This chain uses TRBV6-2 or TRBV6-3 with TRBJ2-2; no firm D call. V was cut by 8 bases and J by 7 bases, with 14 bases left in between. In germline, CDR1 is MNHEY, CDR2 SVGEGT. The CDR3 loop spans 13 amino acids. CDR3 sequence: CASQTIYNGELFF. Written as DNA, the CDR3 is TGTGCCAGCCAAACTATTTACAACGGGGAGCTGTTTTTT.

This clonotype was counted ten times or more. The chain is built from TRBV3-1 and TRBJ2-5; 12 bases agree with TRBD2. In germline, CDR1 is LGHDT, CDR2 YNNKEL (reference sequence). J lost 1 base, V lost 1 base, and 1 base had no gene match. There are 16 residues in the CDR3. CDR3 residues: CASSQATSGSQETQYF. The CDR3 nucleotides are TGTGCCAGCAGCCAAGCGACTAGCGGGAGCCAAGAGACCCAGTACTTC.

The CDR3 reads CDSSLEEGTQYF. The CDR3 nucleotides read TGTGATAGCAGCTTGGAGGAGGGTACGCAGTATTTT. This chain joins TRBV7-9 and TRBJ2-3; tentatively, D is TRBD2 (6 bases). The CDR3 runs 12 residues. The germline V gene has CDR1 SEHNR and CDR2 FQNEAQ (reference sequence). Complete variable domain (other parts from reference TRBV7-9 and TRBJ2-3): DTGVSQNPRHKITKRGQNVTFRCDPISEHNRLYWYRQTLGQGPEFLTYFQNEAQLEKSRLLSDRFSAERPKGSFSTLEIQRTEQGDSAMYLCDSSLEEGTQYFGPGTRLTVL.